This paragraph covers one T cell receptor (beta chain) sequence. Repertoires were generated with immunoSEQ multiplex PCR, while TCRdb's copy carries only in-frame clones and drops some. The table shows about 310,000 clones, with about 89% occurring only once. Living in about two dozen US areas, the participants were between 18 and 89 years of age. Participants had their cohort set by participant-reported clinical history. The sample comes from a study of blood T cell repertoires in COVID-19. For the study at large: T cells, B-cell-depleted T cells, or PBMCs supplied cDNA or gDNA.

Germline assignment: CDR1 LNHDA and CDR2 SQIVND (reference sequence). V lost 5 bases to trimming and J lost 8 bases, with 13 bases between them. This CDR3 spans 13 amino acids. The source material was PBMCs or T cells enriched from blood (not recorded which). This TCR was sampled from a woman in her forties who had recovered from COVID-19. This chain uses TRBV19 with TRBJ2-1, with D possibly TRBD1 on 6 matching bases. The CDR3 reads CASSPQGVYEQFF. CDR3 in DNA: TGTGCCAGTAGTCCACAGGGAGTCTATGAGCAGTTCTTC.